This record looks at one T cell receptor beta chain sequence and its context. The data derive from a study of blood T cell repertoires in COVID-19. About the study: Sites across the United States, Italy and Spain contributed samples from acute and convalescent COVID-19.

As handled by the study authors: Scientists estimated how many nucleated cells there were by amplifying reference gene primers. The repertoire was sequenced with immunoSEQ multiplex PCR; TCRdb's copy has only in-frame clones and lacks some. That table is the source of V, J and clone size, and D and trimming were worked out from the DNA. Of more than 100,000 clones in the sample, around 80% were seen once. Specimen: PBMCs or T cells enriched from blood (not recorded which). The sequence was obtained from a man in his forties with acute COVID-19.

Written as DNA, the CDR3 is TGTGCCAGTAGTATAGGAGCACCCACGCGGGGCTACACCTTC. Translation: CASSIGAPTRGYTF. This sequence joins TRBV19 and TRBJ1-2; D call uncertain. The V gene lost 1 base and the J gene lost 8 bases, with 14 bases spanning the gap. Looked up from germline, CDR1 is LNHDA and CDR2 is SQIVND (reference sequence). This CDR3 comprises 14 residues. Full variable domain (outside the CDR3, taken from reference TRBV19 and TRBJ1-2): DGGITQSPKYLFRKEGQNVTLSCEQNLNHDAMYWYRQDPGQGLRLIYYSQIVNDFQKGDIAEGYSVSREKKESFPLTVTSAQKNPTAFYLCASSIGAPTRGYTFGSGTRLTVV.